This T cell receptor beta chain was identified during a study of blood T cell repertoires in COVID-19. Generated by immunoSEQ multiplex PCR, the TCRdb table keeps only in-frame clones and is missing some. The repertoire holds a few hundred thousand clones, approximately 83% seen once, with roughly 2.3% in the top ten. The V end lost 2 bases, the J end lost 4 bases, and 6 bases lay between the germline ends. The germline V gene encodes CDR1 MNHEY and CDR2 SVGEGT. The CDR3 spans 13 residues. This clone was seen a few times. This receptor was taken from a man aged 30-40 years who had recovered from COVID-19. V and J are TRBV6-2 or TRBV6-3 and TRBJ1-5; D not certain. Sequencing input: PBMCs or T cells enriched from blood (not recorded which). The CDR3 DNA reads as TGTGCCAGCAGTTACGTAGAGAATCAGCCCCAGCATTTT. Encoded protein: CASSYVENQPQHF.